This passage covers 19 T cell receptor beta chains from one sample sequenced in a study of blood T cell repertoires in COVID-19. Profiling relied on immunoSEQ multiplex PCR, and the TCRdb table lists in-frame clones only, not all of them. The data contain fewer than 200,000 clones, more than 60% of them seen just once; the ten biggest clones take up 2.8%. Sequenced input: peripheral blood. The receptors were gathered from a man between 65 and 80 years old with acute or convalescent COVID-19.

This clone was observed a single time. V is TRBV27 and J is TRBJ1-2; 9 bases line up with TRBD1. Trimming took 2 bases from V and 8 from J; bases not matched to a gene: 9. This CDR3 contains 15 residues. Germline V gene sequence: CDR1 MNHEY, CDR2 SMNVEV (reference sequence). CDR3 sequence: CASSLLGQGSGGYTF. CDR3 coding DNA: TGTGCCAGCAGTTTACTGGGACAGGGATCTGGCGGCTACACCTTC.

The V call is TRBV29-1, the J call TRBJ2-5, with TRBD1 identical over 10 bases. CDR3 size: 15 residues. The junction had 8 bases not matched to a gene; V was cut back by 4 bases and J by 3 bases. Looked up from germline, CDR1 is SQVTM and CDR2 is ANQGSEA. CDR3 nucleotides: TGCAGCGTTGCAGGGGGACAGGGGTACAAAGAGACCCAGTACTTC. As protein: CSVAGGQGYKETQYF.

The CDR3 loop reads CASSLSASGERFF. The CDR3 coding sequence is TGTGCCAGCAGCTTGAGCGCTAGCGGGGAACGGTTCTTC. The genes are TRBV5-5 and TRBJ2-1; 9 nucleotides align to TRBD2. This CDR3 has 13 residues. J gave up 15 bases and V 1 base, and 8 bases lay outside the gene matches. Per germline, CDR1 SGHKS and CDR2 YYEKEE (reference sequence).

The chain carries TRBV28 and TRBJ2-1; the match to TRBD2 covers 13 bases. Germline CDR1 is MDHEN and CDR2 is SYDVKM. CDR3 length equals 19 residues. V was pared by 6 bases and J by 0 bases, with 11 bases of the junction left unmatched. CDR3 amino acids: CASRRPGLAGVYSYNEQFF. CDR3 sequence (DNA): TGTGCCAGCAGGCGCCCTGGACTAGCGGGAGTTTACTCCTACAATGAGCAGTTCTTC. Filled out from reference TRBV28 and TRBJ2-1, the complete variable domain reads DVKVTQSSRYLVKRTGEKVFLECVQDMDHENMFWYRQDPGLGLRLIYFSYDVKMKEKGDIPEGYSVSREKKERFSLILESASTNQTSMYLCASRRPGLAGVYSYNEQFFGPGTRLTVL.

The genes are TRBV7-2 and TRBJ2-7; D might be TRBD2 (6 bases). The germline V gene has CDR1 SGHTA and CDR2 FQGNSA. V was clipped by 4 bases and J by 2 bases, with 9 bases between them. CDR3 length: 13 residues. CDR3 DNA sequence: TGTGCCAGCAGCTCCGGGAGTCCCTACGAGCAGTACTTC. It encodes CASSSGSPYEQYF.

The gene calls are TRBV7-2 and TRBJ2-7, with 7 bases that match TRBD1. This CDR3 spans 15 amino acids. V trimming: 0 bases; J trimming: 2 bases; junction bases outside the gene matches: 4. Germline CDR1 reads SGHTA; CDR2 reads FQGNSA. The CDR3 loop is CASSLATGITYEQYF. In DNA form, the CDR3 reads TGTGCCAGCAGCTTAGCGACAGGGATTACCTACGAGCAGTACTTC. The full variable domain, its missing parts supplied by reference TRBV7-2 and TRBJ2-7, is GAGVSQSPSNKVTEKGKDVELRCDPISGHTALYWYRQSLGQGLEFLIYFQGNSAPDKSGLPSDRFSAERTGGSVSTLTIQRTQQEDSAVYLCASSLATGITYEQYFGPGTRLTVT.

The rearrangement links TRBV4-1 to TRBJ2-7; 8 bases map to TRBD2. CDR1 and CDR2 (germline): MGHRA, YSYEKL. J gave up 2 bases and V 1 base, and 7 bases lay outside the gene matches. The CDR3 totals 16 residues. The CDR3 reads CASSQGGSGVAYEQYF. The CDR3 DNA is TGCGCCAGCAGCCAAGGGGGTAGCGGGGTCGCCTACGAGCAGTACTTC.

The gene calls are TRBV5-8 and TRBJ2-1, with 9 positions matching TRBD1. The ends lost 4 bases at V and 0 bases at J; junction bases unmatched: 5. The CDR3 has 16 amino acids. Germline V gene lookup returns CDR1 SGHTS and CDR2 YDEGEE. CDR3 loop: CASSKGTGSSYNEQFF. As DNA, the CDR3 is TGTGCCAGCAGCAAAGGGACAGGGAGCTCCTACAATGAGCAGTTCTTC.

The V gene is TRBV19, the J gene TRBJ2-5; D is possibly TRBD2 (5 bases). This CDR3 contains 15 residues. V lost 6 bases to trimming and J lost 2 bases, with 16 bases between them. Germline-derived CDR1 and CDR2 are LNHDA and SQIVND (reference sequence). The CDR3 sequence: CASRREGWGQETQYF. The CDR3 region has the DNA TGTGCCAGTAGGAGAGAGGGCTGGGGACAAGAGACCCAGTACTTC.

The chain recombines TRBV3-1 (or the pseudogene TRBV3-2) with TRBJ2-5, with TRBD1 as a possible D gene (6 bases). Germline-derived CDR1 and CDR2 are LGHDT and YNNKEL (reference sequence). The CDR3 extends over 14 amino acids. V gave up 1 base and J gave up 5 bases, with 11 bases separating them. The CDR3 loop is CASSQVRTVETQYF. The CDR3 region has the DNA TGTGCCAGCAGCCAAGTAAGGACAGTTGAGACCCAGTACTTC.

This clone was observed a handful of times. Other DNA sequences of this sample code for an identical CDR3. The chain carries TRBV18 and TRBJ1-5; D is perhaps TRBD1 (6 bases). Deletions cut 3 bases from V and 1 base from J, with 10 bases between. The length of the CDR3 is 15 residues. The germline V gene has CDR1 KGHSH and CDR2 LQKENI. In DNA form, the CDR3 reads TGTGCCAGCTCACCGCAACAGGGAAGCAATCAGCCCCAGCATTTT. It specifies CASSPQQGSNQPQHF.

This chain links TRBV7-9 with TRBJ1-5, with 11 nucleotides matching TRBD1. The J segment lost 0 bases and the V segment lost 4 bases, leaving 5 bases of the junction unmatched. CDR1 and CDR2 from the germline V gene are SEHNR and FQNEAQ (reference sequence). The CDR3 length is 17 residues. In DNA form, the CDR3 reads TGTGCCAGCAGCTCCGGGACAGGGGGGACTAGCAATCAGCCCCAGCATTTT. Translating it yields CASSSGTGGTSNQPQHF.

This clone showed up just a few times. This rearrangement joins TRBV6-5 to TRBJ2-1; TRBD2 agrees at 9 bases. Trimming took 6 bases from V and 4 from J; bases not matched to a gene: 1. Germline V lookup: CDR1 MNHEY, CDR2 SVGAGI. The CDR3 sequence is 13 residues long. CDR3 residues: CASRTSGYNEQFF. CDR3 in DNA: TGTGCCAGCAGGACTAGCGGATACAATGAGCAGTTCTTC.

The genes are TRBV11-3 and TRBJ2-2; 7 bases are shared with TRBD1. J gave up 6 bases and V 1 base, and 8 bases lay outside the gene matches. Germline-derived CDR1 and CDR2 are SGHNT and YENEEA. The CDR3 has 16 residues. The CDR3 spells CASSLVAPQGPGELFF. The CDR3 DNA reads TGTGCCAGCAGCTTAGTGGCTCCACAGGGGCCCGGGGAGCTGTTTTTT. Combining the CDR3 with reference TRBV11-3 and TRBJ2-2 gives the whole variable domain EAGVVQSPRYKIIEKKQPVAFWCNPISGHNTLYWYLQNLGQGPELLIRYENEEAVDDSQLPKDRFSAERLKGVDSTLKIQPAELGDSAVYLCASSLVAPQGPGELFFGEGSRLTVL.

This chain joins TRBV11-2 and TRBJ2-7, with D unclear. The CDR3 consists of 13 residues. Germline V gene lookup returns CDR1 SGHAT and CDR2 FQNNGV. V was clipped by 0 bases and J by 7 bases, with 10 bases between them. CDR3 amino acids: CASSLDPVQEQYF. The DNA of the CDR3 is TGTGCCAGCAGCTTAGATCCCGTGCAGGAGCAGTACTTC. Full variable domain (rest looked up from reference TRBV11-2 and TRBJ2-7): EAGVAQSPRYKIIEKRQSVAFWCNPISGHATLYWYQQILGQGPKLLIQFQNNGVVDDSQLPKDRFSAERLKGVDSTLKIQPAKLEDSAVYLCASSLDPVQEQYFGPGTRLTVT.

The rearrangement links TRBV24-1 to TRBJ2-5, with 10 bases matching TRBD2. The CDR3 covers 15 residues. The junction had 7 bases not matched to a gene; V was cut back by 5 bases and J by 5 bases. Germline V gene sequence: CDR1 KGHDR, CDR2 SFDVKD. The CDR3 DNA reads TGTGCCACCAGTGCTGGGACTAGCGTAGGGGAGACCCAGTACTTC. This codes for CATSAGTSVGETQYF.

On this clone: An end of the junction does not agree with germline; a read error may underlie this. The V gene is TRBV6-1, the J gene TRBJ1-5; 7 bases are shared with TRBD1. The CDR3 consists of 16 residues. Germline V gene sequence: CDR1 MNHNS, CDR2 SASEGT. CDR3 sequence (DNA): TGTGCCAGCAGAGAAGACCCGGGACAGAGGGCACAGCCCCAGCATTTT. It yields the protein CASREDPGQRAQPQHF.

V usage is TRBV5-4 and J usage is TRBJ2-1; TRBD1 aligns across 8 bases. The CDR3 has 14 residues. The germline V gene encodes CDR1 SGHNT and CDR2 YYREEE (reference sequence). Trimming took 4 bases from V and 7 from J; bases not matched to a gene: 7. DNA for the CDR3: TGTGCCAGCAGCCCCAGGACAGGGTGGAATGAGCAGTTCTTC. As protein: CASSPRTGWNEQFF. Complete variable domain (other parts from reference TRBV5-4 and TRBJ2-1): ETGVTQSPTHLIKTRGQQVTLRCSSQSGHNTVSWYQQALGQGPQFIFQYYREEENGRGNFPPRFSGLQFPNYSSELNVNALELDDSALYLCASSPRTGWNEQFFGPGTRLTVL.

In this sample, this clone turned up once. In DNA form, the CDR3 reads TGTGCTAGTGGTTCTAGCGGGGGGGCCACCCATGAGCAGTTCTTC. Translating it yields CASGSSGGATHEQFF. V gene TRBV12-5 combines with J gene TRBJ2-1; 12 bases are a match to TRBD2. CDR1 and CDR2 from the germline V gene are LGHNT and FRNRAP. Trimming at V came to 4 bases and at J to 8 bases, leaving 6 bases not matched to a gene. CDR3 length: 15 residues.